This is a list of T cell receptor beta chains from one sample in a study of T cell responses to AZD1222 COVID-19 vaccine. Here immunoSEQ multiplex PCR was the method, and the copy in TCRdb shows in-frame clones only, minus some. The sample consists of tens of thousands of clones, approximately 88% of them appearing once. The sample was peripheral blood, taken 28 days after the second AZD1222 dose. Every receptor here comes from an adult who received the AZD1222 COVID-19 vaccine. CDR3s include the opening cysteine and the closing phenylalanine or tryptophan. A D gene is named only where the DNA matches it firmly. Clone size appears in some rows only: once, few, many, or a class for an expanded clone.

D gene: -
J gene: TRBJ1-1
V gene: TRBV6-5
clone size: once
CDR3 protein: CASSYARQNTEAFF
CDR3 DNA: TGTGCCAGCAGTTACGCCCGACAGAACACTGAAGCTTTCTTT

D gene: -
J gene: TRBJ1-1
V gene: TRBV15
clone size: -
CDR3 protein: CATSTDSNTEAFF
CDR3 DNA: TGTGCCACCAGCACGGACTCAAACACTGAAGCTTTCTTT

D gene: -
J gene: TRBJ2-6
V gene: TRBV27
clone size: -
CDR3 protein: CASSLSTGANVLTF
CDR3 DNA: TGTGCCAGCAGTTTATCTACTGGGGCCAACGTCCTGACTTTC

D gene: -
J gene: TRBJ2-5
V gene: TRBV5-4
clone size: -
CDR3 protein: CASRYTGFGETQYF
CDR3 DNA: TGTGCCAGCAGGTATACAGGGTTCGGAGAGACCCAGTACTTC

D gene: TRBD1
J gene: TRBJ2-5
V gene: TRBV2
clone size: -
CDR3 protein: CASSKGTGGLGETQYF
CDR3 DNA: TGTGCCAGCAGTAAAGGGACAGGGGGCCTCGGGGAGACCCAGTACTTC

D gene: -
J gene: TRBJ1-6
V gene: TRBV6-2/TRBV6-3
clone size: -
CDR3 protein: CASSFSGLRSPLHF
CDR3 DNA: TGTGCCAGCAGTTTCTCAGGTCTTCGGTCACCCCTCCACTTT

D gene: TRBD1
J gene: TRBJ1-6
V gene: TRBV27
clone size: -
CDR3 protein: CASSLRTGGNSPLHF
CDR3 DNA: TGTGCCAGCAGTTTAAGGACAGGGGGTAATTCACCCCTCCACTTT

D gene: TRBD1
J gene: TRBJ1-1
V gene: TRBV7-9
clone size: -
CDR3 protein: CASSPTQGEDTEAFF
CDR3 DNA: TGTGCCAGCAGCCCGACTCAGGGGGAGGACACTGAAGCTTTCTTT

D gene: -
J gene: TRBJ2-5
V gene: TRBV30
clone size: -
CDR3 protein: CAWSGPETQYF
CDR3 DNA: TGTGCCTGGAGCGGCCCAGAGACCCAGTACTTC

D gene: -
J gene: TRBJ2-3
V gene: TRBV28
clone size: -
CDR3 protein: CASSSRAADTQYF
CDR3 DNA: TGTGCCAGCAGTTCCCGAGCGGCAGATACGCAGTATTTT